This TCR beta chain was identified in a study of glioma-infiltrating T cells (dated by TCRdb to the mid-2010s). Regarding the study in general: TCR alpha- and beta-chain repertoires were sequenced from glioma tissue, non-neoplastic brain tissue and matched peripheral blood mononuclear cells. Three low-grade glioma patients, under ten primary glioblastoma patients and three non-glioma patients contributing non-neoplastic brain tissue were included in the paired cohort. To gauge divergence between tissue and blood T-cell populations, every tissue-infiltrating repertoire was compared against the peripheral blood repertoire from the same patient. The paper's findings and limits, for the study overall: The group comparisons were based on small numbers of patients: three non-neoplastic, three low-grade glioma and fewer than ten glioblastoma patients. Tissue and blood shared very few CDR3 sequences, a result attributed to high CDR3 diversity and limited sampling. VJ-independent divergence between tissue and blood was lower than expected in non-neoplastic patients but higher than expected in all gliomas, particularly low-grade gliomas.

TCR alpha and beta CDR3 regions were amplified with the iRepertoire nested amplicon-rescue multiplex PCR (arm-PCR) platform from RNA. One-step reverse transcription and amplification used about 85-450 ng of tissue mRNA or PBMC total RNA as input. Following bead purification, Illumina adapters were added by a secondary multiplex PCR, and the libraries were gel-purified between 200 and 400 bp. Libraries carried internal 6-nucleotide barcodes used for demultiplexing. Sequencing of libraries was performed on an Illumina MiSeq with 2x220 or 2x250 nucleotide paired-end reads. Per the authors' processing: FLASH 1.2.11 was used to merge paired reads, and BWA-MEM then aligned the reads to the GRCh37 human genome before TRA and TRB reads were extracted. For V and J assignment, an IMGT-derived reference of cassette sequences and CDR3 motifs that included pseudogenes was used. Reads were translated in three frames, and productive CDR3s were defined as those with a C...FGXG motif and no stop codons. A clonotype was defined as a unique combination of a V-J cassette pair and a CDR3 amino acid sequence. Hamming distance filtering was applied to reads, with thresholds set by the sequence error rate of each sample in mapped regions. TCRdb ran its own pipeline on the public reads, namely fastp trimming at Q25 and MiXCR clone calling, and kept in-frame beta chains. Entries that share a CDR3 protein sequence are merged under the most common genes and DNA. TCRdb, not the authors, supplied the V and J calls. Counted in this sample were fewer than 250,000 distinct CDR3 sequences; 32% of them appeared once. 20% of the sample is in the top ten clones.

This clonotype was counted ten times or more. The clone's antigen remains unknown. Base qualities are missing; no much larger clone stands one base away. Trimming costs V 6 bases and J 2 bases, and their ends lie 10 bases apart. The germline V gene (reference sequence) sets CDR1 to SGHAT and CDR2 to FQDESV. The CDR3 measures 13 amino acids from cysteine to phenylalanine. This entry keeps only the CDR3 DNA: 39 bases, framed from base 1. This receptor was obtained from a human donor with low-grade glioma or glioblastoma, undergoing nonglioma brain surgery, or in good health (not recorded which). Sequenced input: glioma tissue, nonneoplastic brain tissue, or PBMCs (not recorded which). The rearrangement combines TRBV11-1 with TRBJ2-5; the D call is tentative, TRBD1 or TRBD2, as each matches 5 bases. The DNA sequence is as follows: TGTGCCAGCAGTTTGGGACGGCAAGAGACCCAGTACTTC. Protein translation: CASSLGRQETQYF.